This T cell receptor beta chain was identified during a study of blood T cell repertoires in COVID-19. Study details: The cDNA or gDNA used as material had been derived from T cells, B-cell-depleted T cells, or PBMCs.

Source study methods: How many nucleated cells were present was estimated from reference gene primer amplification. Assay used: immunoSEQ multiplex PCR; TCRdb lists only in-frame clones, some missing. The DNA was the basis for D and trimming; V, J and clone size are from that table. The table has some 130,000 clones, 70% to 90% seen once. The germline CDR1 and CDR2 sequences are LNHDA and SQIVND (reference sequence). The CDR3 has 14 residues. V lost 5 bases to trimming and J lost 3 bases, with 11 bases between them. Clinical history as reported by participants underpinned cohort assignment. Recovery among Cohort 3 donors was established by two negative PCRs, clearance, or symptom resolution.

The sample was PBMCs or T cells enriched from blood (not recorded which). The clonotype comes from a man aged 50-60 years who had recovered from COVID-19. The chain combines TRBV19 with TRBJ2-1; unclear D gene. The CDR3 loop is CASSEHDFYNEQFF. The CDR3 nucleotides are TGTGCCAGTAGTGAACACGATTTCTACAATGAGCAGTTCTTC.